Presented here are 14 T cell receptor beta chains from one specimen sequenced in a study of cytomegalovirus exposure and HLA in healthy donors. Both 60 Vbeta primers and 13 Jbeta primers went into the PCR. The table came from immunoSEQ multiplex PCR; TCRdb's copy has only in-frame clones and leaves some out. This repertoire shows 75,000 to 100,000 clones, approximately 75% found once; its top ten account for under 3.5%. The sample taken for sequencing was PBMCs. Receptors were obtained from a female donor in good health and CMV-seropositive.

The chain employs TRBV7-2 and TRBJ2-7; 7 nucleotides match TRBD1. The V segment lost 11 bases and the J segment 4 bases; nucleotides outside the gene matches: 5. From germline, CDR1 is SGHTA and CDR2 FQGNSA. CDR3 length equals 11 residues. This chain's CDR3 is CAVGGLYEQYF. CDR3 DNA: TGTGCCGTAGGGGGCTTATACGAGCAGTACTTC.

The rearrangement uses TRBV7-2 and TRBJ2-3; 11 bases match TRBD2. The CDR3 has 18 amino acids. With 5 bases clipped from V and 0 bases from J, the junction kept 10 bases outside the gene matches. Germline CDR1 reads SGHTA; CDR2 reads FQGNSA. The CDR3 DNA is TGTGCCAGCAGCATTCTTCGACTAGCGGGGACTAGCACAGATACGCAGTATTTT. This encodes CASSILRLAGTSTDTQYF.

The chain combines TRBV6-5 with TRBJ2-1; D possibly corresponds to TRBD2 (6 bases). V was clipped by 2 bases and J by 3 bases, with 8 bases between them. This CDR3 is 14 amino acids long. The germline CDR1 and CDR2 sequences are MNHEY and SVGAGI. The CDR3 region is CASSYAGLYNEQFF. The CDR3 DNA is TGTGCCAGCAGTTACGCGGGACTCTACAATGAGCAGTTCTTC.

The rearrangement joins TRBV5-1 to TRBJ1-2, with TRBD1 identical over 10 bases. This CDR3 spans 17 amino acids. With 4 bases clipped from V and 4 bases from J, the junction kept 13 bases outside the gene matches. The V gene's germline CDR1 is SGHRS and CDR2 YFSETQ. CDR3 sequence (DNA): TGCGCCAGCAGCCCCACGGGACAGGGGCTCCCTATCTATGGCTACACCTTC. Protein: CASSPTGQGLPIYGYTF.

The chain combines TRBV11-2 with TRBJ2-7; 7 bases line up with TRBD1. V lost 5 bases to trimming and J lost 2 bases; unmatched junction nucleotides: 9. The germline CDR1 and CDR2 sequences are SGHAT and FQNNGV. The CDR3 consists of 15 residues. CDR3 protein: CASSNRGRLPYEQYF. The CDR3 region has the DNA TGTGCCAGCAGCAACAGGGGAAGACTCCCCTACGAGCAGTACTTC.

The chain combines TRBV7-8 with TRBJ2-7; TRBD1 aligns across 9 bases. This CDR3 spans 14 amino acids. Germline V gene data show CDR1 as SGHVS and CDR2 as FQNEAQ. V was clipped by 3 bases and J by 6 bases; unmatched bases: 6. The CDR3 nucleotides are TGTGCCAGCAGCTTGGACACAGGGGGCGGCGAGCAGTACTTC. The encoded protein is CASSLDTGGGEQYF. The full variable domain, completed using reference TRBV7-8 and TRBJ2-7, is GAGVSQSPRYKVAKRGQDVALRCDPISGHVSLFWYQQALGQGPEFLTYFQNEAQLDKSGLPSDRFFAERPEGSVSTLKIQRTQQEDSAVYLCASSLDTGGGEQYFGPGTRLTVT.

The chain has TRBV29-1 and TRBJ2-5; 10 nucleotides agree with TRBD2. The CDR3 contains 17 residues. Germline V lookup: CDR1 SQVTM, CDR2 ANQGSEA. The J segment lost 5 bases and the V segment lost 1 base, leaving 13 bases of the junction unmatched. This chain's CDR3 is CSVEVGGSGGTWETQYF. The CDR3 bases are TGCAGCGTTGAAGTGGGGGGTAGCGGGGGGACCTGGGAGACCCAGTACTTC. Filled out from reference TRBV29-1 and TRBJ2-5, the complete variable domain reads SAVISQKPSRDICQRGTSLTIQCQVDSQVTMMFWYRQQPGQSLTLIATANQGSEATYESGFVIDKFPISRPNLTFSTLTVSNMSPEDSSIYLCSVEVGGSGGTWETQYFGPGTRLLVL.

This chain links TRBV30 with TRBJ2-5; perhaps TRBD2 as D (5 bases). V shed 0 bases and J shed 2 bases, with 10 bases lying between them. The CDR3 covers 14 residues. Germline V gives CDR1 GTSNPN, CDR2 SVGIG (reference sequence). The CDR3 DNA reads TGTGCCTGGAGTGTTGGGCTAGCTCAAGAGACCCAGTACTTC. It is translated as CAWSVGLAQETQYF. Full variable domain (rest looked up from reference TRBV30 and TRBJ2-5): SQTIHQWPATLVQPVGSPLSLECTVEGTSNPNLYWYRQAAGRGLQLLFYSVGIGQISSEVPQNLSASRPQDRQFILSSKKLLLSDSGFYLCAWSVGLAQETQYFGPGTRLLVL.

This chain connects TRBV28 to TRBJ2-6; TRBD1 might be the D (6 bases). Trimming shortened V by 6 bases and J by 4 bases, and 13 bases separated the two germline ends. This CDR3 comprises 15 residues. From germline, CDR1 is MDHEN and CDR2 SYDVKM. The DNA for the CDR3 is TGTGCCAGCAGGTTCAGGGGATCAGGGGCCAACGTCCTGACTTTC. Protein product: CASRFRGSGANVLTF. Full variable domain (missing parts from reference TRBV28 and TRBJ2-6): DVKVTQSSRYLVKRTGEKVFLECVQDMDHENMFWYRQDPGLGLRLIYFSYDVKMKEKGDIPEGYSVSREKKERFSLILESASTNQTSMYLCASRFRGSGANVLTFGAGSRLTVL.

The chain links TRBV11-3 to TRBJ2-4, with 7 nucleotides matching TRBD2. The trim removed 1 base at V and 4 bases at J, leaving 19 bases unmatched. Germline V gene data show CDR1 as SGHNT and CDR2 as YENEEA. This CDR3 contains 20 residues. The CDR3 loop is CASSLGAGMRSGGGKNIQYF. CDR3 bases: TGTGCCAGCAGCTTAGGGGCAGGGATGAGGTCGGGGGGAGGAAAAAACATTCAGTACTTC.

V and J are TRBV27 and TRBJ1-5; D not certain. The CDR3 runs 12 residues. CDR1 MNHEY and CDR2 SMNVEV come from the germline V gene (reference sequence). Trimming took off 6 bases at V and 5 bases at J, with 8 bases between the two ends. CDR3 coding DNA: TGTGCCAGCAGCCAGAGGGATCAGCCCCAGCATTTT. Protein product: CASSQRDQPQHF.

The table lists this clone with a few counts. The chain uses TRBV4-2 and TRBJ1-1, with D unresolved. V was clipped by 0 bases and J by 7 bases, with 15 bases between them. The CDR3 runs 15 residues. The germline gives CDR1 LGHNA, CDR2 YNFKEQ. CDR3 nucleotides: TGTGCCAGCAGCCAAGAAGGTCCAGGCCCTTATGAAGCTTTCTTT. The encoded protein is CASSQEGPGPYEAFF.

The rearrangement links TRBV2 to TRBJ2-3, with 9 bases lining up with TRBD2. This CDR3 has 15 residues. Per germline, CDR1 SNHLY and CDR2 FYNNEI. Trimming took 6 bases from V and 2 from J; bases not matched to a gene: 6. This CDR3 reads CASSIAGADTDTQYF. The CDR3 nucleotides read TGTGCCAGCAGCATAGCGGGGGCCGACACAGATACGCAGTATTTT.

Here the CDR3 reads CSVVGTGLTDTQYF. The CDR3 coding sequence is TGCAGCGTTGTGGGGACAGGACTCACAGATACGCAGTATTTT. This chain links TRBV29-1 with TRBJ2-3, with 8 bases lining up with TRBD1. The CDR3 is made up of 14 amino acids. The J segment lost 2 bases and the V segment lost 4 bases, leaving 5 bases of the junction unmatched. CDR1 is SQVTM and CDR2 is ANQGSEA in the germline V gene.